A single sample is the source of the 11 T cell receptor beta chains below, sequenced in a study of OX40 agonist ivuxolimab in advanced cancers. Sequenced by immunoSEQ multiplex PCR; TCRdb stores in-frame clones only, minus some. This sample has nearly 65,000 clones; approximately 91% occur once, and the top ten carry roughly 4.1%. The sequenced sample was CD4+ or CD8+ T cells sorted from blood, obtained in a trial of the OX40 agonist ivuxolimab. The source is an adult with an advanced solid tumor such as melanoma, head and neck, liver or kidney cancer.

V gene TRBV9 combines with J gene TRBJ2-7; 8 nucleotides agree with TRBD2. The ends lost 3 bases at V and 6 bases at J; junction bases unmatched: 8. The germline V gene encodes CDR1 SGDLS and CDR2 YYNGEE. The CDR3 sequence is 14 residues long. The CDR3 loop reads CASSDSGNGVEQYF. CDR3 DNA sequence: TGTGCCAGCAGCGATAGCGGGAACGGGGTCGAGCAGTACTTC.

The gene calls are TRBV27 and TRBJ2-7; 14 bases fit TRBD2. The CDR3 spans 17 residues. Looked up from germline, CDR1 is MNHEY and CDR2 is SMNVEV (reference sequence). J gave up 3 bases and V 0 bases, and 4 bases lay outside the gene matches. The CDR3 region is CASSLSGLAGGFYEQYV. CDR3 in DNA: TGTGCCAGCAGTTTATCAGGACTAGCGGGGGGCTTCTACGAGCAGTACGTC.

This chain's CDR3 is CASSNRGGEGFVETQYF. For the CDR3, the DNA is TGTGCCAGCAGCAACCGCGGCGGGGAGGGGTTCGTGGAGACCCAGTACTTC. The chain is built from TRBV21-1 and TRBJ2-5; the table gives TRBD2 as D, unverified against the DNA. TRBV21-1 has pseudogene status. The length of the CDR3 is 17 residues.

The chain recombines TRBV14 with TRBJ2-7, with a tentative D call TRBD2 (6 bases). CDR3 size: 13 residues. The V gene lost 4 bases and the J gene lost 6 bases, with 13 bases spanning the gap. Germline CDR1 is SGHDN and CDR2 is FVKESK. CDR3 sequence reads: CASSPGRLVEQYF. The CDR3 DNA sequence: TGTGCCAGCAGCCCGGGACGACTAGTCGAGCAGTACTTC.

This chain connects TRBV27 to TRBJ2-7; D ambiguous. This CDR3 has 13 residues. Germline CDR1 is MNHEY and CDR2 is SMNVEV (reference sequence). Trimming stripped 3 bases from V and 2 bases from J, with 8 bases between. The CDR3 sequence is CASSFGPTYEQYF. CDR3 in DNA: TGTGCCAGCAGTTTCGGCCCCACCTACGAGCAGTACTTC.

The chain has TRBV19 and TRBJ2-3; D is perhaps TRBD2 (6 bases). Between the trimmed V and J ends, which lost 6 bases and 0 bases, there was a span of 13 bases. Germline CDR1 and CDR2: LNHDA and SQIVND (reference sequence). The CDR3 has 15 residues. The CDR3, as DNA: TGTGCCAGTAGCGGACCCGGGACTAGCACAGATACGCAGTATTTT. This translates into CASSGPGTSTDTQYF.

The gene calls are TRBV21-1 and TRBJ1-1. TRBV21-1 is a known pseudogene. The CDR3 consists of 9 residues. The CDR3 loop reads CASSKAAWF. CDR3 coding DNA: TGTGCCAGCAGCAAAGCAGCTTGGTTT.

V gene TRBV7-9 combines with J gene TRBJ1-3; possibly TRBD1 for D (5 bases). This CDR3 is built from 16 residues. The germline V gene has CDR1 SEHNR and CDR2 FQNEAQ (reference sequence). Trimming took 5 bases from V and 0 from J, leaving 14 bases between them. The CDR3 spells CASSLQTGGSGNTIYF. DNA for the CDR3: TGTGCCAGCAGCCTTCAGACGGGGGGCTCTGGAAACACCATATATTTT.

This clone is labeled medium-sized. V usage is TRBV27 and J usage is TRBJ2-7, with TRBD1 identical over 9 bases. The germline gives CDR1 MNHEY, CDR2 SMNVEV (reference sequence). This CDR3 has 14 residues. The V gene end was trimmed by 4 bases and the J gene end by 5 bases; junction bases not matched to a gene: 6. The CDR3 DNA is TGTGCCAGCAGTTATGGACAGGGGCTACACGAGCAGTACTTC. As protein: CASSYGQGLHEQYF.

V and J are TRBV15 and TRBJ2-7; 12 positions match TRBD2. Germline CDR1 is LNHNV and CDR2 is YYDKDF (reference sequence). The CDR3 is 14 amino acids. The V segment lost 6 bases and the J segment 1 base; nucleotides outside the gene matches: 1. The CDR3 loop is CATRGLAGSYEQYF. As DNA, the CDR3 is TGTGCCACCAGAGGACTAGCGGGGTCCTACGAGCAGTACTTC.

The V and J genes are TRBV28 and TRBJ2-7; TRBD1 agrees at 8 bases. Looked up from germline, CDR1 is MDHEN and CDR2 is SYDVKM. The CDR3 covers 16 residues. Unmatched junction bases numbered 13, after V lost 5 bases and J lost 4 bases. CDR3 amino acids: CASSDRGLRSGYEQYF. The CDR3 region has the DNA TGTGCCAGCAGTGACAGGGGTTTACGCTCGGGGTACGAGCAGTACTTC.